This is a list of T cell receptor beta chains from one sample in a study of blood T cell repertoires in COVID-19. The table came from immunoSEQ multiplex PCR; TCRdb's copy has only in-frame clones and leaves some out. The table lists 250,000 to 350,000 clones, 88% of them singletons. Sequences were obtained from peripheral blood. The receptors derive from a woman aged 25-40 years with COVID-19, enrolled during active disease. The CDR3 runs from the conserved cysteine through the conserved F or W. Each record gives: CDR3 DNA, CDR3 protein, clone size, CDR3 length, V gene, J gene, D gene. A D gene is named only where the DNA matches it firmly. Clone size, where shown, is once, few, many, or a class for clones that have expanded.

cdr3_nt: TGTGCCAGCTCGGATCGGGACAGGGACGAATACGAGCAGTACTTC
cdr3_aa: CASSDRDRDEYEQYF
clone_size: -
cdr3_length: 15
v_call: TRBV13
j_call: TRBJ2-7
d_call: TRBD1

cdr3_nt: TGCGCCAGCAGTGGTGAGGGACTAGCGGGACCAAAAAACATTCAGTACTTC
cdr3_aa: CASSGEGLAGPKNIQYF
clone_size: -
cdr3_length: 17
v_call: TRBV10-1
j_call: TRBJ2-4
d_call: TRBD2

cdr3_nt: TGTGCCAGCAAAGACAGTAGGAATGAAAAACTGTTTTTT
cdr3_aa: CASKDSRNEKLFF
clone_size: -
cdr3_length: 13
v_call: TRBV6-5
j_call: TRBJ1-4
d_call: -

cdr3_nt: TGTGCCAGCAGTAGACAGGGCCAGGAGCAGTACTTC
cdr3_aa: CASSRQGQEQYF
clone_size: once
cdr3_length: 12
v_call: TRBV2
j_call: TRBJ2-7
d_call: TRBD1

cdr3_nt: TGTGCCAGCAGTGAAATCATCTTCGGCAATGAGCAGTTCTTC
cdr3_aa: CASSEIIFGNEQFF
clone_size: -
cdr3_length: 14
v_call: TRBV6-1
j_call: TRBJ2-1
d_call: -

cdr3_nt: TGTGCCAGCAGTTACGGGATACGCCGGGGTCAGCCCCAGCATTTT
cdr3_aa: CASSYGIRRGQPQHF
clone_size: -
cdr3_length: 15
v_call: TRBV6-2/TRBV6-3
j_call: TRBJ1-5
d_call: -

cdr3_nt: TGTGCCAGCAGCCGAACCATACCCCGAGAGTATGGCTACACCTTC
cdr3_aa: CASSRTIPREYGYTF
clone_size: -
cdr3_length: 15
v_call: TRBV3-1/TRBV3-2
j_call: TRBJ1-2
d_call: -

cdr3_nt: TGTGCCAGCAAAACGGACAGCAACACAGATACGCAGTATTTT
cdr3_aa: CASKTDSNTDTQYF
clone_size: -
cdr3_length: 14
v_call: TRBV27
j_call: TRBJ2-3
d_call: -

cdr3_nt: TGTGCCAGCAGCAAAGGGGAGGGAGGGACTGAAGCTTTCTTT
cdr3_aa: CASSKGEGGTEAFF
clone_size: -
cdr3_length: 14
v_call: TRBV21-1
j_call: TRBJ1-1
d_call: -

cdr3_nt: TGTGCCAGCAGTTGGGCAGACAATCAGCCCCAGCATTTT
cdr3_aa: CASSWADNQPQHF
clone_size: -
cdr3_length: 13
v_call: TRBV6-2/TRBV6-3
j_call: TRBJ1-5
d_call: -

cdr3_nt: TGCGCCAGCAGCCAGACCCAGGGAAAGGACTATGGCTACACCTTC
cdr3_aa: CASSQTQGKDYGYTF
clone_size: -
cdr3_length: 15
v_call: TRBV4-1
j_call: TRBJ1-2
d_call: -

cdr3_nt: TGTGCCAGCAGTTTTGGAGGGGTTCAGCCCCAGCATTTT
cdr3_aa: CASSFGGVQPQHF
clone_size: once
cdr3_length: 13
v_call: TRBV28
j_call: TRBJ1-5
d_call: -

cdr3_nt: TGTGCAAGTCGCGAGGCGACAGGGGGACGTTACTCTGGAAACACCATATATTTT
cdr3_aa: CASREATGGRYSGNTIYF
clone_size: once
cdr3_length: 18
v_call: TRBV12-2
j_call: TRBJ1-3
d_call: -

cdr3_nt: TGCGCCAGCAGTGGGGGACTAGCGGAGACGAGCTCCTACAATGAGCAGTTCTTC
cdr3_aa: CASSGGLAETSSYNEQFF
clone_size: -
cdr3_length: 18
v_call: TRBV10-1
j_call: TRBJ2-1
d_call: TRBD2

cdr3_nt: TGTGCCAGTAGTATAGTCCCTTGGGGCACATCTCAAGAGACCCAGTACTTC
cdr3_aa: CASSIVPWGTSQETQYF
clone_size: -
cdr3_length: 17
v_call: TRBV19
j_call: TRBJ2-5
d_call: -

cdr3_nt: TGTGCCAGCAGCTTGGGACTAGCGGGAGTCGTAGGGACCCAGTACTTC
cdr3_aa: CASSLGLAGVVGTQYF
clone_size: once
cdr3_length: 16
v_call: TRBV5-6
j_call: TRBJ2-5
d_call: TRBD2

cdr3_nt: TGTGCCAGCAGCTTACAGGAGGGTGAGCAGTACTTC
cdr3_aa: CASSLQEGEQYF
clone_size: -
cdr3_length: 12
v_call: TRBV7-9
j_call: TRBJ2-7
d_call: -

cdr3_nt: TGTGCCAGCAGCTTCAACTATAATTCACCCCTCCACTTT
cdr3_aa: CASSFNYNSPLHF
clone_size: -
cdr3_length: 13
v_call: TRBV11-2
j_call: TRBJ1-6
d_call: -

cdr3_nt: TGTGCCAGCAGCCAAGGGAGGGACCCCAATCAGCCCCAGCATTTT
cdr3_aa: CASSQGRDPNQPQHF
clone_size: -
cdr3_length: 15
v_call: TRBV7-2
j_call: TRBJ1-5
d_call: -

cdr3_nt: TGTGCCAGCAGCGTTCAAGAGACCCAGTACTTC
cdr3_aa: CASSVQETQYF
clone_size: -
cdr3_length: 11
v_call: TRBV2
j_call: TRBJ2-5
d_call: -

cdr3_nt: TGTGCCAGCAGCTATGGGACAGGGGGCCATCTTGGCAATCAGCCCCAGCATTTT
cdr3_aa: CASSYGTGGHLGNQPQHF
clone_size: -
cdr3_length: 18
v_call: TRBV5-6
j_call: TRBJ1-5
d_call: TRBD1

cdr3_nt: TGTGCCACCAGCAGGCACAGGGGTACGAACACTGAAGCTTTCTTT
cdr3_aa: CATSRHRGTNTEAFF
clone_size: -
cdr3_length: 15
v_call: TRBV15
j_call: TRBJ1-1
d_call: TRBD1

cdr3_nt: TGTGCCAGCAGCTGGACATTAGCGGGGAGCTCCTACAATGAGCAGTTCTTC
cdr3_aa: CASSWTLAGSSYNEQFF
clone_size: once
cdr3_length: 17
v_call: TRBV7-8
j_call: TRBJ2-1
d_call: TRBD2

cdr3_nt: TGCGCCAGCAGCCAAGACCGACAGGGAGGTCTCTACGAGCAGTACTTC
cdr3_aa: CASSQDRQGGLYEQYF
clone_size: -
cdr3_length: 16
v_call: TRBV4-1
j_call: TRBJ2-7
d_call: -

cdr3_nt: TGTGCCAGCAGATCAGGGGTCAATCAGCCCCAGCATTTT
cdr3_aa: CASRSGVNQPQHF
clone_size: -
cdr3_length: 13
v_call: TRBV27
j_call: TRBJ1-5
d_call: -

cdr3_nt: TGTGCCAGCAGCCAAGTACCATCAGGGGCCACTGAAGCTTTCTTT
cdr3_aa: CASSQVPSGATEAFF
clone_size: -
cdr3_length: 15
v_call: TRBV3-1/TRBV3-2
j_call: TRBJ1-1
d_call: -

cdr3_nt: TGCGCCAGCAGCTGGGGACTAGCGGGAGGGCTGGAGACCCAGTACTTC
cdr3_aa: CASSWGLAGGLETQYF
clone_size: -
cdr3_length: 16
v_call: TRBV5-1
j_call: TRBJ2-5
d_call: TRBD2